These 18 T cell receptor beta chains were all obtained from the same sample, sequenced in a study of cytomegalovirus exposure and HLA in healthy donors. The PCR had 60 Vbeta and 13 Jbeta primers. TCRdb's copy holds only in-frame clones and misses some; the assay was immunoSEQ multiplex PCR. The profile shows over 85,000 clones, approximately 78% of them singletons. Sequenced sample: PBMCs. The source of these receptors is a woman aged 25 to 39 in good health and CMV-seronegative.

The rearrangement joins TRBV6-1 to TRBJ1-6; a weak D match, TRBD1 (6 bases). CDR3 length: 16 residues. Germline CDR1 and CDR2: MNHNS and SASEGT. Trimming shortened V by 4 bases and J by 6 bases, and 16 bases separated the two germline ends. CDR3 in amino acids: CASSGPRRGLNSPLHF. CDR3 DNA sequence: TGTGCCAGCAGTGGTCCGCGGCGGGGGCTTAATTCACCCCTCCACTTT.

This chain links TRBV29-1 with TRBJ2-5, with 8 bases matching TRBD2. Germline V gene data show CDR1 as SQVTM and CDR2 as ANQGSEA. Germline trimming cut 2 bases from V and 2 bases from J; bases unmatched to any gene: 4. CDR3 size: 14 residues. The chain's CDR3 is CSVEPAGVQETQYF. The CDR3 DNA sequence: TGCAGCGTTGAACCAGCGGGAGTACAAGAGACCCAGTACTTC.

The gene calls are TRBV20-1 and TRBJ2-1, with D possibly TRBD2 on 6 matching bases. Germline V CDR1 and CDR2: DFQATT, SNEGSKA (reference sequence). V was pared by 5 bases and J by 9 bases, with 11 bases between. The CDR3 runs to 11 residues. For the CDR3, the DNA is TGCAGTGCTGAGCGCGGGGTTGAGCAGTTCTTC. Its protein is CSAERGVEQFF.

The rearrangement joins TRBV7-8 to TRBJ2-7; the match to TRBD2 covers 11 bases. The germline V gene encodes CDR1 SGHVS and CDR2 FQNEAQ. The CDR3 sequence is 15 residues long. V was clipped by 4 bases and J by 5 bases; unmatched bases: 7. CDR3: CASSSLAGGRNEQYF. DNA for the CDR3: TGTGCCAGCAGCTCATTAGCGGGAGGGCGGAACGAGCAGTACTTC.

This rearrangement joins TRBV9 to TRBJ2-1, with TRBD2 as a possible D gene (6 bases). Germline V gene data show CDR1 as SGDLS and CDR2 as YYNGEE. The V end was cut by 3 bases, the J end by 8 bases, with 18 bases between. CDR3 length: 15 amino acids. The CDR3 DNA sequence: TGTGCCAGCAGCGATATGGCGGAGGGACGCCATGAGCAGTTCTTC. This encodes CASSDMAEGRHEQFF. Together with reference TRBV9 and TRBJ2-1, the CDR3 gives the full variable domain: DSGVTQTPKHLITATGQRVTLRCSPRSGDLSVYWYQQSLDQGLQFLIQYYNGEERAKGNILERFSAQQFPDLHSELNLSSLELGDSALYFCASSDMAEGRHEQFFGPGTRLTVL.

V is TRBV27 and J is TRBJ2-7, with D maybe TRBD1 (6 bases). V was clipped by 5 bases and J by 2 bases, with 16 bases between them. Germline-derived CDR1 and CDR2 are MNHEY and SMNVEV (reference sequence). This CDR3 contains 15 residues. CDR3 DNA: TGTGCCAGCAGTCCCTCGGGACACCCGACCTACGAGCAGTACTTC. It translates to CASSPSGHPTYEQYF.

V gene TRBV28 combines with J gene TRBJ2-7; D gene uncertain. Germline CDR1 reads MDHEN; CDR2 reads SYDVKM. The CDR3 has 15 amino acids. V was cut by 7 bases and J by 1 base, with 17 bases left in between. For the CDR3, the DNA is TGTGCCAGCAAATCAGGTGTGCTTACTTCCTACGAGCAGTACTTC. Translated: CASKSGVLTSYEQYF.

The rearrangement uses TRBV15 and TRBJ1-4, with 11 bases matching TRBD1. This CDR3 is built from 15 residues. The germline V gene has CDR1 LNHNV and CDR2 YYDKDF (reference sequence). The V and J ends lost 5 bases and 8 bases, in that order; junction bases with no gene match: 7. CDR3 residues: CATSSGTGGDEKLFF. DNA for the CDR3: TGTGCCACCAGCTCCGGGACAGGGGGGGACGAAAAACTGTTTTTT. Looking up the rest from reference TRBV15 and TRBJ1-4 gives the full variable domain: DAMVIQNPRYQVTQFGKPVTLSCSQTLNHNVMYWYQQKSSQAPKLLFHYYDKDFNNEADTPDNFQSRRPNTSFCFLDIRSPGLGDTAMYLCATSSGTGGDEKLFFGSGTQLSVL.

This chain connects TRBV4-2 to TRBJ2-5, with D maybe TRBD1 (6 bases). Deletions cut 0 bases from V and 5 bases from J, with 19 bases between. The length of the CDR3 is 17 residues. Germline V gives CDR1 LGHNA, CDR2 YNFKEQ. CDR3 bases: TGTGCCAGCAGCCAAGACCCAGGGGTATCGGGAAGGGAGACCCAGTACTTC. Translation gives CASSQDPGVSGRETQYF.

CDR3 loop: CASSYGTRGRGTEAFF. The CDR3 nucleotides read TGTGCCAGCAGTTACGGAACGAGGGGGCGAGGGACTGAAGCTTTCTTT. V usage is TRBV6-5 and J usage is TRBJ1-1; 7 nucleotides match TRBD1. CDR1 is MNHEY and CDR2 is SVGAGI in the germline V gene. This CDR3 comprises 16 residues. J was trimmed by 5 bases and V by 2 bases; bases with no gene match: 11.

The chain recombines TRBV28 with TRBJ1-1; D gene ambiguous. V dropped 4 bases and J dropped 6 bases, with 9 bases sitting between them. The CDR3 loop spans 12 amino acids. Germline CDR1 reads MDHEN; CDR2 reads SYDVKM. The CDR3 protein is CASSSRFSEAFF. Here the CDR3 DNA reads TGTGCCAGCAGTTCACGGTTCTCTGAAGCTTTCTTT.

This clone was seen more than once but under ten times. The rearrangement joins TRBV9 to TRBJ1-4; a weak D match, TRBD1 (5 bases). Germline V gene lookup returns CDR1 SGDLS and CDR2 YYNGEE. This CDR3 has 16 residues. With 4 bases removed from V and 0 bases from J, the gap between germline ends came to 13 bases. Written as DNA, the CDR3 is TGTGCCAGCAGCAGTGTCGGAGGGGCAACTAATGAAAAACTGTTTTTT. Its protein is CASSSVGGATNEKLFF. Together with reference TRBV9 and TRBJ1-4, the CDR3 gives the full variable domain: DSGVTQTPKHLITATGQRVTLRCSPRSGDLSVYWYQQSLDQGLQFLIQYYNGEERAKGNILERFSAQQFPDLHSELNLSSLELGDSALYFCASSSVGGATNEKLFFGSGTQLSVL.

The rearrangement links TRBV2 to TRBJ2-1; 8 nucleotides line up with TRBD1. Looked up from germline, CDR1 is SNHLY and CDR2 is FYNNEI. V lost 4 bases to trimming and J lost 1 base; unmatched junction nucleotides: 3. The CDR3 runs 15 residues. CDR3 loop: CASSGQGRSYNEQFF. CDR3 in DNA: TGTGCCAGCAGTGGACAGGGGAGGTCCTACAATGAGCAGTTCTTC.

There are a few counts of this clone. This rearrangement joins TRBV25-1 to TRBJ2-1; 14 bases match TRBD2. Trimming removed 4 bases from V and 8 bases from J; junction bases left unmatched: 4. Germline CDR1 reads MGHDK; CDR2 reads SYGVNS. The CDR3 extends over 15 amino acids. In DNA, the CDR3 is TGTGCCAGCAGTGCTGGGACTAGCGGGAGATATGAGCAGTTCTTC. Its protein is CASSAGTSGRYEQFF.

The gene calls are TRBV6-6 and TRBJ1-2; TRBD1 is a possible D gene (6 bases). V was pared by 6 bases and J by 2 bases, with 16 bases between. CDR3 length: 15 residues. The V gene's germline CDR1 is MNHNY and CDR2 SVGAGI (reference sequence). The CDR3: CASSRRQGNNYGYTF. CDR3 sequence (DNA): TGTGCCAGCAGCCGTAGGCAGGGGAACAACTATGGCTACACCTTC.

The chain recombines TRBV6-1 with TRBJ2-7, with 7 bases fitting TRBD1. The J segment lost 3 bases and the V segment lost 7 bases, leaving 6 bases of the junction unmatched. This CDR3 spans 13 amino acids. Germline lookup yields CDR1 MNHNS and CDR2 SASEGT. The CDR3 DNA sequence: TGTGCCAGCAACTCTCGACAGGGCTACGAGCAGTACTTC. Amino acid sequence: CASNSRQGYEQYF.

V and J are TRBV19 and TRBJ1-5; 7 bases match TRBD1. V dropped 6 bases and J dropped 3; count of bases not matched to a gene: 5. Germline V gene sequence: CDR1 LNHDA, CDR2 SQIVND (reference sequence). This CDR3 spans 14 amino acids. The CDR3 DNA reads TGTGCCAGTAGCACTACAGGGGCCAATCAGCCCCAGCATTTT. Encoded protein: CASSTTGANQPQHF.

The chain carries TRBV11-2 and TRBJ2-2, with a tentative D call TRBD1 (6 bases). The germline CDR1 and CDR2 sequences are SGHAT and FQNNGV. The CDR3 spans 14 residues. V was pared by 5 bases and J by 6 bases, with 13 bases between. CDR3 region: CASSLRRGSGELFF. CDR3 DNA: TGTGCCAGCAGCCTACGAAGGGGGTCCGGGGAGCTGTTTTTT.